This T cell receptor beta chain was identified in a study of blood T cell repertoires in COVID-19. Here immunoSEQ multiplex PCR was the method, and the copy in TCRdb shows in-frame clones only, minus some. In the table there are about 280,000 clones, about nine tenths of which are singletons. Per the germline V gene, CDR1 is SGHAT and CDR2 is FQNNGV. Trimming removed 5 bases from V and 8 bases from J; junction bases left unmatched: 8. The CDR3 contains 15 residues. The sequence came from a woman aged 45-60 years who had recovered from COVID-19. The source material was peripheral blood. V and J are TRBV11-2 and TRBJ1-6, with 8 bases fitting TRBD1. The CDR3 DNA is TGTGCCAGCAGCAACTTTTACAGGGGGGATTCACCCCTCCACTTT. It yields the protein CASSNFYRGDSPLHF.